This T cell receptor (beta chain) was identified in a study of T cell responses to AZD1222 COVID-19 vaccine. Generated by immunoSEQ multiplex PCR, the TCRdb table keeps only in-frame clones and is missing some. Altogether 160,000 or so clones are present, more than 80% being singletons, with the ten largest covering about 4.3%. The CDR3 is 18 amino acids. Germline CDR1 MGHRA, CDR2 YSYEKL. The V and J ends lost 0 bases and 5 bases, in that order; junction bases with no gene match: 14. General study results and limits: Repertoire sampling was restricted to post-peak T cell response timepoints. The breadth and depth of Spike-specific TCRs increased once two AZD1222 doses had been given.

To note about this clone: Its target is not known.

The chain carries TRBV4-1 and TRBJ2-7, with 9 bases aligning to TRBD2. This specimen was peripheral blood, taken 28 days after the second dose of the MenACWY control vaccine. The TCR comes from an adult who received the MenACWY meningococcal vaccine as a control. The CDR3 sequence is CASSQDRGASGTGDEQYF. In DNA form, the CDR3 reads TGCGCCAGCAGCCAAGATAGGGGGGCTAGCGGGACCGGAGACGAGCAGTACTTC.